These 21 T cell receptor beta chains share one sample of origin, sequenced in a study of blood T cell repertoires in COVID-19. Profiled with immunoSEQ multiplex PCR; TCRdb holds only in-frame clones, not every one. The sample consists of approximately 500,000 clones, roughly 90% of them appearing once. The source material was PBMCs or T cells enriched from blood (not recorded which). Every receptor here comes from a woman aged 40-49 years who had recovered from COVID-19.

V and J are TRBV11-3 and TRBJ2-5, with 7 bases identical to TRBD1. The germline CDR1 and CDR2 sequences are SGHNT and YENEEA. The CDR3 runs 14 residues. Germline trimming cut 5 bases from V and 2 bases from J; bases unmatched to any gene: 5. The chain's CDR3 is CASSQRTGQETQYF. CDR3 DNA: TGTGCCAGCAGCCAAAGGACAGGTCAAGAGACCCAGTACTTC.

V and J are TRBV9 and TRBJ2-7; TRBD2 matches at 13 bases. Germline V gene lookup returns CDR1 SGDLS and CDR2 YYNGEE. CDR3 length: 14 amino acids. The trim removed 3 bases at V and 5 bases at J, leaving 2 bases unmatched. The CDR3 bases are TGTGCCAGCAGCGAGACTAGCGGGAGGAACGAGCAGTACTTC. Translated, it gives CASSETSGRNEQYF.

The chain combines TRBV19 with TRBJ1-5; tentative D call: TRBD1 (5 bases). V was trimmed by 7 bases and J by 5 bases, leaving 12 bases between them. The CDR3 length is 13 residues. Germline V CDR1 and CDR2: LNHDA, SQIVND (reference sequence). CDR3 DNA sequence: TGTGCCAGTACAGACAGCCTTTATCAGCCCCAGCATTTT. Its protein product is CASTDSLYQPQHF.

This chain links TRBV6-2 or TRBV6-3 with TRBJ2-7; D possibly corresponds to TRBD2 (5 bases). CDR1 is MNHEY and CDR2 is SVGEGT in the germline V gene. The CDR3 contains 14 residues. V shed 2 bases and J shed 1 base, with 9 bases lying between them. CDR3 protein: CASSYREESYEQYF. DNA for the CDR3: TGTGCCAGCAGTTACCGGGAAGAATCCTACGAGCAGTACTTC.

The CDR3 region is CASSGHRDTEAFF. The CDR3 coding sequence is TGTGCCAGCAGTGGGCACAGGGACACTGAAGCTTTCTTT. V and J are TRBV12-3 or TRBV12-4 and TRBJ1-1, with TRBD1 as a possible D gene (6 bases). Trimming left V 5 bases short and J 3 bases short, with 10 bases between. The CDR3 spans 13 residues.

The chain is built from TRBV5-4 and TRBJ2-1; 10 nucleotides line up with TRBD1. Trimming cost V 0 bases and J 9 bases; bases outside gene matches: 12. Germline-derived CDR1 and CDR2 are SGHNT and YYREEE (reference sequence). The CDR3 is 17 amino acids. This CDR3 reads CASSLAGTGEFFGEQFF. The CDR3, as DNA: TGTGCCAGCAGCTTGGCAGGGACAGGGGAATTTTTCGGTGAGCAGTTCTTC.

J is TRBJ1-5 and V is TRBV30; D gene unclear. V was shortened by 0 bases and J by 7 bases, with 10 bases between the two germline ends. Germline-derived CDR1 and CDR2 are GTSNPN and SVGIG (reference sequence). The CDR3 spans 13 residues. CDR3: CAWSVPGRQPQHF. DNA for the CDR3: TGTGCCTGGAGTGTACCGGGTAGGCAGCCCCAGCATTTT.

This clone has a handful of counts. The chain links TRBV7-8 to TRBJ2-7, with D perhaps TRBD2 (6 bases). V was shortened by 2 bases and J by 6 bases, with 17 bases between the two germline ends. Germline values: CDR1 SGHVS, CDR2 FQNEAQ. The CDR3 is 15 amino acids. CDR3 amino acids: CASSLSGGTAGEQYF. CDR3 DNA: TGTGCCAGCAGCTTAAGCGGCGGGACCGCCGGCGAGCAGTACTTC.

This clone was counted a few times. The rearrangement uses TRBV5-4 and TRBJ1-1; the match to TRBD1 covers 7 bases. V was pared by 0 bases and J by 3 bases, with 2 bases of the junction left unmatched. The CDR3 length is 14 residues. The germline V gene encodes CDR1 SGHNT and CDR2 YYREEE (reference sequence). The CDR3 here is CASSLATGDTEAFF. CDR3 in DNA: TGTGCCAGCAGCTTGGCCACAGGGGACACTGAAGCTTTCTTT.

V gene TRBV21-1 combines with J gene TRBJ1-1; the tabulated D call, TRBD1, remains unverified against the DNA. TRBV21-1 is labeled a pseudogene. This CDR3 comprises 19 residues. As DNA, the CDR3 is TGTGCCAGCAGCAAAGGCCTTGTTCCAACCGAGACAGGGGGCGCAACAGCTTTCTTT. It encodes CASSKGLVPTETGGATAFF.

This clone was found once. This chain links TRBV6-2 or TRBV6-3 with TRBJ1-1, with 7 bases matching TRBD1. The junction had 18 bases not matched to a gene; V was cut back by 2 bases and J by 12 bases. This CDR3 has 16 residues. CDR1 MNHEY and CDR2 SVGEGT come from the germline V gene. Here the CDR3 DNA reads TGTGCCAGCAGTTACGCCAGGGGGACCCTCGGCGGTGTTACTTTCTTT. This codes for CASSYARGTLGGVTFF.

The rearrangement uses TRBV4-3 and TRBJ2-1, with 9 positions matching TRBD1. Germline V gene data show CDR1 as LGHNA and CDR2 as YSLEER. The CDR3 consists of 15 residues. With V trimmed by 2 bases and J by 9 bases, 8 bases remained unmatched. The CDR3 coding sequence is TGCGCCAGCAGCCAAAGCACAGGGGGCAGGGGTGAGCAGTTCTTC. Translated: CASSQSTGGRGEQFF.

J is TRBJ1-1 and V is TRBV5-4; unclear D gene. This CDR3 has 16 amino acids. Trimming left V 0 bases short and J 4 bases short, with 16 bases between. Germline V gives CDR1 SGHNT, CDR2 YYREEE (reference sequence). The CDR3 region is CASSLDFLGSFTEAFF. As DNA, the CDR3 is TGTGCCAGCAGCTTGGATTTCTTGGGGAGTTTCACTGAAGCTTTCTTT.

This clone appeared a few times. The rearrangement joins TRBV6-1 to TRBJ1-3; D is perhaps TRBD1 (6 bases). Germline values: CDR1 MNHNS, CDR2 SASEGT. V shed 1 base and J shed 5 bases, with 12 bases lying between them. The CDR3 is 15 residues long. In DNA form, the CDR3 reads TGTGCCAGCAGTGAAGATGCTGGACAGCGAAACACCATATATTTT. Its translation is CASSEDAGQRNTIYF.

The chain recombines TRBV20-1 with TRBJ2-7; D gene ambiguous. The germline V gene encodes CDR1 DFQATT and CDR2 SNEGSKA (reference sequence). Trimming took off 0 bases at V and 6 bases at J, with 6 bases between the two ends. This CDR3 has 11 residues. In DNA, the CDR3 is TGCAGTGCTAGAGATCTCTCCGAGCAGTACTTC. It specifies CSARDLSEQYF.

The rearrangement joins TRBV4-3 to TRBJ2-5, with D uncertain. The V end lost 1 base, the J end lost 7 bases, and 16 bases lay between the germline ends. Germline V gene sequence: CDR1 LGHNA, CDR2 YSLEER. The CDR3 length is 15 residues. CDR3: CASSQGEPPQATQYF. As DNA, the CDR3 is TGCGCCAGCAGCCAAGGAGAACCGCCGCAGGCGACCCAGTACTTC.

The V and J genes are TRBV29-1 and TRBJ1-1; 9 bases line up with TRBD1. Germline V gives CDR1 SQVTM, CDR2 ANQGSEA. Trimming removed 4 bases from V and 7 bases from J; junction bases left unmatched: 13. The CDR3 extends over 15 amino acids. CDR3 nucleotides: TGCAGCGTTGTCGGGACAGGGCGAAGGACAAGTGAAGCTTTCTTT. This translates into CSVVGTGRRTSEAFF.

The rearrangement links TRBV5-1 to TRBJ1-4; TRBD1 aligns across 8 bases. After removal of 7 bases from V and 7 bases from J, the junction contained 9 bases not matched to a gene. This CDR3 region has 14 residues. From germline, CDR1 is SGHRS and CDR2 YFSETQ. CDR3 in amino acids: CASRTGWRGEKLFF. As DNA, the CDR3 is TGCGCCAGCCGGACAGGGTGGCGAGGTGAAAAACTGTTTTTT. Full variable domain (outside the CDR3, taken from reference TRBV5-1 and TRBJ1-4): KAGVTQTPRYLIKTRGQQVTLSCSPISGHRSVSWYQQTPGQGLQFLFEYFSETQRNKGNFPGRFSGRQFSNSRSEMNVSTLELGDSALYLCASRTGWRGEKLFFGSGTQLSVL.

This rearrangement joins TRBV5-1 to TRBJ2-7; 10 nucleotides line up with TRBD2. CDR1 SGHRS and CDR2 YFSETQ come from the germline V gene. V lost 3 bases to trimming and J lost 2 bases; unmatched junction nucleotides: 8. The CDR3 spans 16 residues. The CDR3 loop reads CASSSPAGLATYEQYF. In DNA, the CDR3 is TGCGCCAGCAGCTCTCCCGCGGGACTAGCGACCTACGAGCAGTACTTC.

The chain links TRBV7-2 to TRBJ2-7; 8 nucleotides line up with TRBD1. The V and J ends lost 4 bases and 2 bases, in that order; junction bases with no gene match: 7. Germline-derived CDR1 and CDR2 are SGHTA and FQGNSA. The CDR3 contains 15 residues. CDR3 nucleotides: TGTGCCAGCAGCTCTCAGGGGGCGGGCACCTACGAGCAGTACTTC. Its translation is CASSSQGAGTYEQYF.

The chain joins TRBV25-1 to TRBJ2-3, with TRBD2 matching 8 bases. With V trimmed by 3 bases and J by 2 bases, 10 bases remained unmatched. This CDR3 is built from 17 residues. Germline values: CDR1 MGHDK, CDR2 SYGVNS. This CDR3 is CASSDPGLAGNTDTQYF. The CDR3 nucleotides are TGTGCCAGCAGTGACCCGGGGCTAGCGGGCAACACAGATACGCAGTATTTT.